At least ten counts were recorded for the clone carrying this T cell receptor beta chain. What it binds is unknown. This sample is part of a study of molecular identifiers for immune sequencing clone quantification. TCRdb re-called the PCR reads with MiXCR, one entry per CDR3 protein. The sample shows under 650,000 distinct CDR3 sequences, just under 20% of them seen only once. Investigators produced naive CD8 libraries from about 19,000 to 1,100,000 sorted cells, drawing on 10%, 30% or 50% RNA. Germline CDR1 reads SGHTA; CDR2 reads FQGNSA. The V segment lost 4 bases and the J segment 5 bases; nucleotides outside the gene matches: 12. The CDR3 loop spans 16 amino acids. Study-level points and caveats: For effector cells, clones above 20 RNA copies held over 97% of molecules; for naive cells, under 1%. Spiked Jurkat TCR RNA equivalent to one cell was reportedly detectable in one million naive cells.

The chain recombines TRBV7-2 with TRBJ2-5; 8 nucleotides align to TRBD2. This receptor was obtained from a human donor in good health. Some libraries in this study had Jurkat cell RNA spiked in. The material sequenced was naive CD8+ T cells from blood, with Jurkat cell RNA spiked in. Subset of the sample: FACS-sorted CD8+CD4-CCR7+CD45RA+ naive T cells. As DNA, the CDR3 is TGTGCCAGCAGCTCTCCCGGGAGGGTGGTTTGGGAGACCCAGTACTTC. It codes for CASSSPGRVVWETQYF.